Listed below are T cell receptor beta chains from one sample, sequenced in a study of shared clonotypes between healthy human individuals. TCRdb's table, derived via immunoSEQ multiplex PCR, lists solely in-frame clones and lacks some. The sample includes 2 million to 2.5 million clones, more than 80% of them seen just once. Material for sequencing was naive CD4+ T cells from PBMCs. The receptors here all came from a man aged 18 to 30 in good health. Some clones in this sample may be carry-over from other donors' samples. The CDR3 runs from the conserved cysteine through the conserved F or W. The D gene is left open where the match is weak. Only some rows state a clone size, as once, few, many or a class for expanded clones.

>NA|TRBV7-9|NA|TRBJ2-5
TGTGCCAGCAGCTTACTAGGGGGTGGCGAGACCCAGTACTTC
CASSLLGGGETQYF
>NA|TRBV2|NA|TRBJ1-1
TGTGCCAGCAGTGAGTACACACAGAACACTGAAGCTTTCTTT
CASSEYTQNTEAFF
>NA|TRBV19|NA|TRBJ1-4
TGTGCCAGTCACGGGGGGCGCCCCGAAAAACTGTTTTTT
CASHGGRPEKLFF
>NA|TRBV5-6|once|TRBJ1-1
TGTGCCAGCAAATCCGGGGGGCGGGCTGAAGCTTTCTTT
CASKSGGRAEAFF
>TRBD1|TRBV19|NA|TRBJ1-1
TGTGCCAGTAGTAGGGGACAGGGTTACACTGAAGCTTTCTTT
CASSRGQGYTEAFF
>TRBD1|TRBV9|NA|TRBJ1-2
TGTGCCAGCAGCGTAGGAGGGACAGGGGGCGGTGGCTACACCTTC
CASSVGGTGGGGYTF
>NA|TRBV7-6|once|TRBJ2-7
TGTGCCAGCAGCTCAGGGACTCGACCTTCCGAGCAGTACTTC
CASSSGTRPSEQYF
>TRBD1|TRBV5-3|NA|TRBJ2-3
TGTGCCAGAAGCTTGGATACAGGGGCAGATACGCAGTATTTT
CARSLDTGADTQYF
>NA|TRBV28|NA|TRBJ2-2
TGTGCCAGTTCGGGACAAAACACCGGGGAGCTGTTTTTT
CASSGQNTGELFF
>NA|TRBV7-9|NA|TRBJ2-1
TGTGCCAGCACCGTAAGGGACGGGATGGATGAGCAGTTCTTC
CASTVRDGMDEQFF
>NA|TRBV6-6|NA|TRBJ1-1
TGTGCCAGCAGTTACTCGAGTAAGGGTGAAGCTTTCTTT
CASSYSSKGEAFF
>NA|TRBV19|NA|TRBJ1-5
TGTGCCACTGGGGGCAGGGGCAATCAGCCCCAGCATTTT
CATGGRGNQPQHF
>TRBD2|TRBV11-2|NA|TRBJ2-7
TGTGCCAGCAGCTTAACTAGCGGGGACTACGAGCAGTACTTC
CASSLTSGDYEQYF
>TRBD1|TRBV6-1|NA|TRBJ1-5
TGTGCCAGCAGCTTAAGACAGGGGGGCGGTCAGCCCCAGCATTTT
CASSLRQGGGQPQHF
>NA|TRBV6-1|NA|TRBJ1-2
TGTGCCAGCAGTGTCCGGGACACTTCTAACTATGGCTACACCTTC
CASSVRDTSNYGYTF
>TRBD2|TRBV30|NA|TRBJ2-1
TGTGCCCTTAGCGGGAGGGAGTCCTACAATGAGCAGTTCTTC
CALSGRESYNEQFF
>NA|TRBV7-2|NA|TRBJ1-1
TGTGCCAGCACCCGGCTGGGTGGGCTTGAAGCTTTCTTT
CASTRLGGLEAFF
>NA|TRBV6-4|NA|TRBJ2-3
TGTGCCAGCAGTGACGCGGGTGGCACAGATACGCAGTATTTT
CASSDAGGTDTQYF
>NA|TRBV7-2|once|TRBJ2-1
TGTGCCAGCAGCTTCGACAGGAACTCCTACAATGAGCAGTTCTTC
CASSFDRNSYNEQFF
>NA|TRBV18|NA|TRBJ1-1
TGTGCCAGCTCGGGGGGGATTTTCCCGAACACTGAAGCTTTCTTT
CASSGGIFPNTEAFF
>TRBD1|TRBV6-1|NA|TRBJ1-2
TGTGCCAGCACCAGACAGGGCTCGGACTATGGCTACACCTTC
CASTRQGSDYGYTF
>TRBD1|TRBV6-1|NA|TRBJ2-7
TGTGCCAGCCGGGACAGGGGAAGGGAGCAGTACTTC
CASRDRGREQYF
>NA|TRBV7-2|NA|TRBJ2-5
TGTGCCAGCAGCTCCTCCGGAGGAGAGACCCAGTACTTC
CASSSSGGETQYF
>TRBD2|TRBV4-1|NA|TRBJ2-5
TGCGCCAGCAGCCAAGGTGGTCTAGCGGGAGCCCCAGCAGAGACCCAGTACTTC
CASSQGGLAGAPAETQYF
>NA|TRBV7-2|NA|TRBJ2-2
TGTGCCAGCAGCCCAGACAGGCCTGAGGTGTTTTTT
CASSPDRPEVFF
>NA|TRBV29-1|NA|TRBJ1-5
TGCAGCGTTGTGTCCTCGGGGCTAGGGTGGAACAAGACTTATAGCAATCAGCCCCAGCATTTT
CSVVSSGLGWNKTYSNQPQHF
>TRBD1|TRBV30|NA|TRBJ1-1
TGTGCCTGGAGTACTACAGGGGTCACTGAAGCTTTCTTT
CAWSTTGVTEAFF
>TRBD1|TRBV9|NA|TRBJ2-3
TGTGCCAGCGGGACAGGACGGTTAGGGACAGATACGCAGTATTTT
CASGTGRLGTDTQYF
>TRBD1|TRBV14|NA|TRBJ2-2
TGTGCCACCTGGGACAGTTCGGGATCCGGGGAGCTGTTTTTT
CATWDSSGSGELFF
>NA|TRBV30|NA|TRBJ2-2
TGTGCCTGTGAGAGGGAGGCCAACACCGGGGAGCTGTTTTTT
CACEREANTGELFF
>NA|TRBV9|NA|TRBJ1-4
TGTGCCAGCAGCCAGACAACTAATGAAAAACTGTTTTTT
CASSQTTNEKLFF
>TRBD2|TRBV5-1|NA|TRBJ2-1
TGCGCCACCACCCCGGGGCTAGCGGGAGTAAAAGGCAATGAGCAGTTCTTC
CATTPGLAGVKGNEQFF
>TRBD1|TRBV5-5|NA|TRBJ1-1
TGTGCCAGCAGCCCGACGGGACAGGGCACTGAAGCTTTCTTT
CASSPTGQGTEAFF
>TRBD1|TRBV5-1|NA|TRBJ2-3
TGCGCCAGCAGCTTACAGGGGCAAGATACGCAGTATTTT
CASSLQGQDTQYF
>TRBD1|TRBV12-5|NA|TRBJ2-3
TGTGCTAGTGGTTTTGGACAGGGCACAGATACGCAGTATTTT
CASGFGQGTDTQYF
>TRBD1|TRBV28|NA|TRBJ2-6
TGTGCCAGCAGCCCCTTGTTGCGACAGGGGGCTTCTGGGGCCAACGTCCTGACTTTC
CASSPLLRQGASGANVLTF
>TRBD1|TRBV28|NA|TRBJ1-5
TGTGCCAGCAGCAAACCGGGACAGGGTTATCAGCCCCAGCATTTT
CASSKPGQGYQPQHF
>NA|TRBV5-1|NA|TRBJ2-4
TGCGCCAGCAGCCTTAGCGGAGCGCTAGCCAAAAACATTCAGTACTTC
CASSLSGALAKNIQYF
>NA|TRBV19|NA|TRBJ1-3
TGTGCCAGTAGAAGGGACGCTGGAAACACCATATATTTT
CASRRDAGNTIYF
>TRBD1|TRBV5-1|NA|TRBJ2-5
TGCGCCAGCAGCTTGCAGGGGGCAGAAGAGACCCAGTACTTC
CASSLQGAEETQYF
>NA|TRBV28|once|TRBJ2-7
TGTGCCAGCAGGGGGGTCCTGCTCACCTACGAGCAGTACTTC
CASRGVLLTYEQYF
>NA|TRBV6-6|NA|TRBJ2-1
TGTGCCAGCAGTTACTCGAAGGGGTACAATGAGCAGTTCTTC
CASSYSKGYNEQFF
>NA|TRBV10-3|NA|TRBJ1-1
TGTGCCTCCCGGGACTCGAACACTGAAGCTTTCTTT
CASRDSNTEAFF
>TRBD1|TRBV30|NA|TRBJ2-5
TGTGCCTGGAGTGTAAAGGGGGACAGTTGGGAGACCCAGTACTTC
CAWSVKGDSWETQYF
>NA|TRBV6-6|NA|TRBJ2-1
TGTGCCAGCAGAGGAGGGACTGGCTACAATGAGCAGTTCTTC
CASRGGTGYNEQFF
>NA|TRBV28|NA|TRBJ2-6
TGTGCCAGCAGACCGGGGAGCTCTGGGGCCAACGTCCTGACTTTC
CASRPGSSGANVLTF
>NA|TRBV13|once|TRBJ2-7
TGTGCCAGCAGCTTGGGCAGGGGAACCTACGAGCAGTACTTC
CASSLGRGTYEQYF
>NA|TRBV6-1|NA|TRBJ1-5
TGTGCCAGCAGTTTATCCGGGGTTCAGCCCCAGCATTTT
CASSLSGVQPQHF
>TRBD2|TRBV7-2|NA|TRBJ2-5
TGTGCCAGCAGCCGGTCAGGCGGGAGTAGGGAGACCCAGTACTTC
CASSRSGGSRETQYF
>NA|TRBV6-1|NA|TRBJ2-7
TGTGCCAGCCCTAATCCGGACGGCTACGAGCAGTACTTC
CASPNPDGYEQYF